A selection of T cell receptor beta chains follows, all from one sample in a study of T cells expressing NK-cell markers. From its re-call of the 5' RACE reads, TCRdb lists each CDR3 protein once, without DNA. This sample's table has about 380,000 distinct CDR3 sequences. The sample was blood T cells: a sorted CD56 or NKG2C T cell subset, CD4+ or CD8+ T cells, or bulk PBMC T cells (not recorded which). The source is a man aged 18-75 years in good health. Each CDR3 is given with its conserved first and last residue.

J gene | V gene | CDR3 protein
TRBJ2-7 | TRBV11-2 | CASSLGPSGGYEQYF
TRBJ1-2 | TRBV12-3/TRBV12-4 | CASTPNQGIYGYTF
TRBJ1-5 | TRBV6-1 | CASSALRGNQPQHF
TRBJ2-1 | TRBV4-1 | CASSQASGSSYNEQFF
TRBJ2-3 | TRBV13 | CASSRRLSGGTDTQYF
TRBJ2-3 | TRBV5-6 | CASSLVPGQGSQGDTQYF
TRBJ2-3 | TRBV25-1 | CASSEASGRDTQYF
TRBJ2-7 | TRBV5-1 | CASSLDVLGVGEQYF
TRBJ2-7 | TRBV18 | CASSQGQGSFGEQYF
TRBJ2-1 | TRBV11-2 | CASSLVGRGGDEQFF
TRBJ2-1 | TRBV13 | CASSDLQRGALSSYNEQFF
TRBJ1-6 | TRBV4-2 | CASSQDIGRINSPLHF
TRBJ1-2 | TRBV7-9 | CASSLVAVNYGYTF
TRBJ1-2 | TRBV5-1 | CASSLDPGRTSNYGYTF
TRBJ1-1 | TRBV10-3 | CAISYTGGEAFF
TRBJ2-5 | TRBV7-2 | CASSLGLAGGSQETQYF
TRBJ2-7 | TRBV6-1 | CASIVSGGSTYEQYF
TRBJ2-5 | TRBV6-1 | CASRRDFKETQYF